The 23 T cell receptor beta chains below come from one sample, sequenced in a study of cytomegalovirus exposure and HLA in healthy donors. TCRdb's table, derived via immunoSEQ multiplex PCR, lists solely in-frame clones and lacks some. Of over 200,000 clones listed, 80% to 85% are singletons. Material for sequencing was PBMCs. The receptors shown here come from a woman aged 30 to 39 in good health and CMV-seropositive.

V gene TRBV4-1 combines with J gene TRBJ2-7, with D tentatively TRBD1 (5 bases). Trimming stripped 3 bases from V and 2 bases from J, with 11 bases between. The CDR3 covers 14 residues. Germline V lookup: CDR1 MGHRA, CDR2 YSYEKL. DNA of the CDR3: TGCGCCAGCAGCCATGGTGGGGCCACCTACGAGCAGTACTTC. Its protein is CASSHGGATYEQYF.

This clone was picked up a small number of times. V usage is TRBV5-6 and J usage is TRBJ2-3; unclear D gene. Germline loops: CDR1 SGHDT, CDR2 YYEEEE. V shed 4 bases and J shed 1 base, with 16 bases lying between them. The CDR3 totals 16 residues. Here the CDR3 reads CASSMGGIGGTDTQYF. In nucleotides, the CDR3 is TGTGCCAGCAGCATGGGCGGCATAGGAGGCACAGATACGCAGTATTTT.

This sequence joins TRBV5-1 and TRBJ1-2, with D maybe TRBD1 (6 bases). V was clipped by 2 bases and J by 8 bases, with 13 bases between them. CDR1 and CDR2 (germline): SGHRS, YFSETQ. The length of the CDR3 is 13 residues. CDR3 sequence (DNA): TGCGCCAGCAGCTTACAGGGAGATAGAGGCTACACCTTC. Protein sequence: CASSLQGDRGYTF.

The V gene is TRBV30, the J gene TRBJ1-1; no firm D call. The CDR3 length is 13 residues. In germline, CDR1 is GTSNPN, CDR2 SVGIG (reference sequence). Trimming stripped 4 bases from V and 3 bases from J, with 12 bases between. The CDR3 DNA sequence: TGTGCCTGGAAGTACGGGCGGGACACTGAAGCTTTCTTT. This gives the protein CAWKYGRDTEAFF.

The CDR3 is CSVGEGLDYGYTF. The CDR3 DNA sequence: TGCAGCGTTGGCGAGGGGCTAGACTATGGCTACACCTTC. This sequence joins TRBV29-1 and TRBJ1-2; D may be TRBD1 (5 bases). V lost 4 bases and J lost 3, with 12 bases in between. The germline V gene encodes CDR1 SQVTM and CDR2 ANQGSEA. The CDR3 is 13 amino acids.

The chain couples TRBV4-1 to TRBJ2-7; TRBD2 matches at 11 bases. CDR1 and CDR2 (germline): MGHRA, YSYEKL. The CDR3 is 17 residues long. V gave up 0 bases and J gave up 5 bases; unmatched junction bases: 9. CDR3 residues: CASSQEVVAGGFDEQYF. The CDR3 coding sequence is TGCGCCAGCAGCCAAGAAGTAGTAGCGGGAGGGTTCGACGAGCAGTACTTC.

The V gene is TRBV5-3, the J gene TRBJ2-2; D is perhaps TRBD1 (6 bases). TRBV5-3 is an ORF for which the function is uncertain. CDR3 length equals 17 residues. V was trimmed by 4 bases and J by 1 base, leaving 17 bases between them. In DNA, the CDR3 is TGTGCCAGAAGCCCTCTTAAGGGGGAGAGGAACACCGGGGAGCTGTTTTTT. Translated: CARSPLKGERNTGELFF.

The chain recombines TRBV5-1 with TRBJ1-3; TRBD1 aligns across 8 bases. Trimming at V came to 2 bases and at J to 0 bases, leaving 1 base not matched to a gene. Germline CDR1 reads SGHRS; CDR2 reads YFSETQ. The CDR3 totals 15 residues. CDR3 bases: TGCGCCAGCAGCTTCGACAGGGGCTCTGGAAACACCATATATTTT. Encoded protein: CASSFDRGSGNTIYF. The full variable domain, its missing parts supplied by reference TRBV5-1 and TRBJ1-3, is KAGVTQTPRYLIKTRGQQVTLSCSPISGHRSVSWYQQTPGQGLQFLFEYFSETQRNKGNFPGRFSGRQFSNSRSEMNVSTLELGDSALYLCASSFDRGSGNTIYFGEGSWLTVV.

The gene calls are TRBV4-1 and TRBJ2-1, with 8 bases identical to TRBD2. CDR1 is MGHRA and CDR2 is YSYEKL in the germline V gene. The CDR3 is 14 amino acids. After removal of 4 bases from V and 6 bases from J, the junction contained 5 bases not matched to a gene. CDR3 protein: CASSPSGGRNEQFF. The CDR3 bases are TGCGCCAGCAGCCCCTCGGGAGGGCGCAATGAGCAGTTCTTC.

The V gene is TRBV2, the J gene TRBJ2-2, with D tentatively TRBD1 (5 bases). There are 18 residues in the CDR3. Germline CDR1 and CDR2: SNHLY and FYNNEI. Between the trimmed V and J ends, which lost 3 bases and 1 base, there was a span of 18 bases. The CDR3 bases are TGTGCCAGCAGTGACTTGCTGGCGGACAACTTGAACACCGGGGAGCTGTTTTTT. This gives the protein CASSDLLADNLNTGELFF. Using reference TRBV2 and TRBJ2-2 for the parts outside the CDR3, the full variable domain is EPEVTQTPSHQVTQMGQEVILRCVPISNHLYFYWYRQILGQKVEFLVSFYNNEISEKSEIFDDQFSVERPDGSNFTLKIRSTKLEDSAMYFCASSDLLADNLNTGELFFGEGSRLTVL.

This chain joins TRBV6-6 and TRBJ2-1; 8 bases line up with TRBD2. CDR3 length: 15 amino acids. In germline, CDR1 is MNHNY, CDR2 SVGAGI (reference sequence). J was trimmed by 8 bases and V by 2 bases; bases with no gene match: 8. CDR3 bases: TGTGCCAGCAGTTACCCCCGGGAGGGGAAGGATGAGCAGTTCTTC. Translation gives CASSYPREGKDEQFF.

The rearrangement uses TRBV9 and TRBJ1-2; 9 bases fit TRBD1. The germline gives CDR1 SGDLS, CDR2 YYNGEE. The CDR3 loop spans 13 amino acids. J was trimmed by 6 bases and V by 3 bases; bases with no gene match: 3. CDR3 bases: TGTGCCAGCAGCGAACAGGGGGCGCATGGCTACACCTTC. This codes for CASSEQGAHGYTF.

J is TRBJ2-7 and V is TRBV6-1; 10 bases are a match to TRBD2. The germline V gene encodes CDR1 MNHNS and CDR2 SASEGT. After removal of 0 bases from V and 1 base from J, the junction contained 12 bases not matched to a gene. The CDR3 length is 19 residues. CDR3 sequence: CASSEALLAGQAFSYEQYF. The DNA of the CDR3 is TGTGCCAGCAGTGAAGCGCTACTAGCGGGACAAGCCTTTTCCTACGAGCAGTACTTC.

For this clone: Distinct nucleotide sequences in the sample also encode this CDR3. V usage is TRBV9 and J usage is TRBJ2-7; 7 bases fit TRBD2. V trimming: 0 bases; J trimming: 3 bases; junction bases outside the gene matches: 3. This CDR3 has 14 amino acids. CDR1 and CDR2 (germline): SGDLS, YYNGEE. In DNA form, the CDR3 reads TGTGCCAGCAGCGTAGGCGGGAGTAGCTACGAGCAGTACTTC. Translated, it gives CASSVGGSSYEQYF.

The chain has TRBV30 and TRBJ1-3; no firm D call. This CDR3 is 13 amino acids long. Germline V gives CDR1 GTSNPN, CDR2 SVGIG (reference sequence). The V and J ends lost 4 bases and 0 bases respectively, with 7 bases between them. The CDR3 loop reads CAWTDYSGNTIYF. In nucleotides, the CDR3 is TGTGCCTGGACTGACTACTCTGGAAACACCATATATTTT.

V is TRBV4-1 and J is TRBJ1-5; D is uncertain. The germline V and J ends were trimmed by 0 bases and 7 bases, with 7 bases remaining between them. The CDR3 contains 13 residues. CDR1 and CDR2 from the germline V gene are MGHRA and YSYEKL. The CDR3 nucleotides read TGCGCCAGCAGCCAAGAAACTTGGCAGCCCCAGCATTTT. It codes for CASSQETWQPQHF.

The CDR3 protein is CASSGRLADTSTDTQYF. DNA for the CDR3: TGTGCCAGCAGCGGACGACTAGCGGATACTAGCACAGATACGCAGTATTTT. The chain is built from TRBV7-6 and TRBJ2-3; TRBD2 aligns across 9 bases. The junction had 9 bases not matched to a gene; V was cut back by 5 bases and J by 0 bases. There are 17 residues in the CDR3. In germline, CDR1 is SGHVS, CDR2 FNYEAQ. Full variable domain (missing parts from reference TRBV7-6 and TRBJ2-3): GAGVSQSPRYKVTKRGQDVALRCDPISGHVSLYWYRQALGQGPEFLTYFNYEAQQDKSGLPNDRFSAERPEGSISTLTIQRTEQRDSAMYRCASSGRLADTSTDTQYFGPGTRLTVL.

This clone was observed once. The chain links TRBV6-1 to TRBJ2-7, with a possible D match to TRBD2 (6 bases). With 4 bases removed from V and 2 bases from J, the gap between germline ends came to 9 bases. The germline gives CDR1 MNHNS, CDR2 SASEGT. The CDR3 sequence is 13 residues long. CDR3 in amino acids: CASSVGGPYEQYF. In DNA form, the CDR3 reads TGTGCCAGCAGTGTCGGAGGGCCCTACGAGCAGTACTTC.

The rearrangement joins TRBV9 to TRBJ1-1; D is ambiguous. Germline V lookup: CDR1 SGDLS, CDR2 YYNGEE. The CDR3 contains 15 residues. V was trimmed by 0 bases and J by 0 bases, leaving 9 bases between them. Written as DNA, the CDR3 is TGTGCCAGCAGCGTAGTAGGGCACTTGAACACTGAAGCTTTCTTT. Translated, it gives CASSVVGHLNTEAFF.

J is TRBJ2-7 and V is TRBV28, with 13 bases identical to TRBD2. Trimming took 6 bases from V and 2 from J; bases not matched to a gene: 4. The V gene's germline CDR1 is MDHEN and CDR2 SYDVKM. The CDR3 has 15 residues. This CDR3 is CASSITSGRAYEQYF. In DNA, the CDR3 is TGTGCCAGCAGCATTACTAGCGGGAGGGCCTACGAGCAGTACTTC. Full variable domain (outside the CDR3, taken from reference TRBV28 and TRBJ2-7): DVKVTQSSRYLVKRTGEKVFLECVQDMDHENMFWYRQDPGLGLRLIYFSYDVKMKEKGDIPEGYSVSREKKERFSLILESASTNQTSMYLCASSITSGRAYEQYFGPGTRLTVT.

CDR3 bases: TGTGCCTGGAGAACCGGGGGGGATGCGCAGTATTTT. It is translated as CAWRTGGDAQYF. This chain links TRBV30 with TRBJ2-3; TRBD2 agrees at 8 bases. The CDR3 extends over 12 amino acids. Germline V gives CDR1 GTSNPN, CDR2 SVGIG (reference sequence). V shed 3 bases and J 10 bases; nucleotides not matched to a gene: 6.

The V gene is TRBV14, the J gene TRBJ1-1, with D hard to call. Deletions cut 2 bases from V and 1 base from J, with 11 bases between. Germline V gives CDR1 SGHDN, CDR2 FVKESK. CDR3 length: 15 residues. The CDR3 sequence: CASSQTTGGNTEAFF. CDR3 coding DNA: TGTGCCAGCAGCCAAACTACCGGCGGGAACACTGAAGCTTTCTTT.

The chain carries TRBV11-3 and TRBJ2-7, with a tentative D call TRBD2 (5 bases). The CDR3 extends over 14 amino acids. Trimming removed 0 bases at V and 0 bases at J, with 6 bases between. CDR1 SGHNT and CDR2 YENEEA come from the germline V gene. The chain's CDR3 is CASSLELVSYEQYF. As DNA, the CDR3 is TGTGCCAGCAGCTTAGAACTAGTCTCCTACGAGCAGTACTTC.